This TCR beta chain is drawn from a study of beta chain features in type 1 diabetes. Every isolated RNA sample was fully reverse transcribed, so sequencing captured expressed TCRB transcripts. Using immunoSEQ multiplex PCR, the repertoire was profiled, and TCRdb retains in-frame clones only, with some absent. The sample lists 300,000 to 350,000 clones, 8% occurring once. Study-wide results and limits: Sampled from patients, naive, central memory and Treg TCRB repertoires appeared more similar than those sampled from healthy donors.

The CDR3 is made up of 16 amino acids. V shed 0 bases and J 3 bases; nucleotides not matched to a gene: 5. Germline CDR1 reads LNHNV; CDR2 reads YYDKDF (reference sequence). As concerns this clone: The antigen remains unidentified.

Sequencing used central memory CD4+ T cells from blood. This sequence joins TRBV15 and TRBJ1-5; TRBD1 aligns across 7 bases. This TCR was sampled from a woman between 18 and 30 years old in good health. This chain's CDR3 is CATSREKGAANQPQHF. CDR3 bases: TGTGCCACCAGCAGAGAAAAGGGGGCGGCCAATCAGCCCCAGCATTTT. Filled out from reference TRBV15 and TRBJ1-5, the complete variable domain reads DAMVIQNPRYQVTQFGKPVTLSCSQTLNHNVMYWYQQKSSQAPKLLFHYYDKDFNNEADTPDNFQSRRPNTSFCFLDIRSPGLGDTAMYLCATSREKGAANQPQHFGDGTRLSIL.